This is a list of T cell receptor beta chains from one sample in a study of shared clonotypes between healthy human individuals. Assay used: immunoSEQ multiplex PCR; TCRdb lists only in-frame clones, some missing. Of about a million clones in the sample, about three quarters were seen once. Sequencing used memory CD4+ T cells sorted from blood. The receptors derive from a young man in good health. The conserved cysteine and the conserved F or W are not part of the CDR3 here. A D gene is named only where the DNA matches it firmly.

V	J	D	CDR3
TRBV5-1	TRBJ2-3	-	ARNARRCTSTDTQY
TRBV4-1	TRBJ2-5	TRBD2	ASSRTSGGVETQY
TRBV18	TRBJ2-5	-	ASSPPGGLQETQY
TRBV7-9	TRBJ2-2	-	ASSRPGGNTGELF
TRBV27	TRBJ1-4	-	ASSWRVNEKLF
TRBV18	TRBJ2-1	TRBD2	ASSFTLAGEFHEQF
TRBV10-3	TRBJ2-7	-	AIGPGEVDEQY
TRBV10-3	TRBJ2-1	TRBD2	AISSGRADEQF
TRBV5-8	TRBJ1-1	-	ASTIREDSNTEAF
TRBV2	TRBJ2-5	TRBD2	ASRNSGGARETQY
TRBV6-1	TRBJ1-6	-	ASSGPGNSPLH
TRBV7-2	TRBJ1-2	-	ASSPRFSGPYGYT
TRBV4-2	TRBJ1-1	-	ASSHGFNTEAF
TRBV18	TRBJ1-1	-	ASSPPGRAATEAF
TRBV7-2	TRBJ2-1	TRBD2	ASSAAGTSGRRQF
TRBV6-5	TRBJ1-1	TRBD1	ASSQQGARDTEAF
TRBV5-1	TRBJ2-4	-	ASSLATDGQFIAKNIQY
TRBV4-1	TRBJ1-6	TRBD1	ASSQGQGGVGSPLH
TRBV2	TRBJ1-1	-	ASSEAASRQLKEAF
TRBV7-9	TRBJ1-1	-	ASSLDSLTQAF
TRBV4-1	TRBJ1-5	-	ASSQGHHSNQPQH
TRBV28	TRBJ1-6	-	ASSLGPTLLVSPLH
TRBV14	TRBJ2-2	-	ASRFRDTGELF
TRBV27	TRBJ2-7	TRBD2	ASRWTSGPYEQY
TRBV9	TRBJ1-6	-	ASSVGDPGGSRNSPLH
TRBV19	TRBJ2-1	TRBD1	ASSLRDRGPDEQF
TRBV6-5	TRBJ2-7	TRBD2	ASSGLAGEGQY
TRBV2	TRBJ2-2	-	ASSVMGGANTGELF
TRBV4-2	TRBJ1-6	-	ASSPETGTYGSSYNSPLH
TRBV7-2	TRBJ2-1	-	ASSAQLGPNEQF
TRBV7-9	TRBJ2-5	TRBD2	ASSLALAGALKETQY
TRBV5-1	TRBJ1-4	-	ASSPGHGEKLF
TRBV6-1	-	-	ASSEMVEQY
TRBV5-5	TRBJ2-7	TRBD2	ASSLASGGASSYEQY
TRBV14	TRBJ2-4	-	ASSLAVAKNIQY
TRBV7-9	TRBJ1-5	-	ASSHGTPTQPQH
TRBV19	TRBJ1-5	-	ASTSVIGGKEYSNQPQH
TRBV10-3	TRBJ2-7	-	ASRDFDEQY
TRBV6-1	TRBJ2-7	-	ASVGLYEQY
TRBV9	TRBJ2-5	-	ASSPRTPTQQETQY
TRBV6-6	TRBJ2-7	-	ASSYSGVGNNEQY
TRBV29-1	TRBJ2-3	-	SVDPRAREKDTQY
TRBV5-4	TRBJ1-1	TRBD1	ASSSQGGNTEAF
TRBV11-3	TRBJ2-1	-	ASSFRGAEPF
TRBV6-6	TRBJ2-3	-	ASSRRDTQY